This is a list of T cell receptor beta chains from one sample in a study of shared clonotypes between healthy human individuals. Data came from immunoSEQ multiplex PCR; TCRdb stores just in-frame clones and leaves some out. Found here are more than 2,000,000 clones, 90% to 95% of them singletons; the top ten hold roughly 0.13%. Sequencing input: naive CD4+ T cells sorted from blood. Receptor source: a young man in good health. CDR3s include the opening cysteine and the closing phenylalanine or tryptophan. The D gene is left open where the match is weak. A clone size is listed for some rows: how often the clone was seen (once, few, many), or a class if it is expanded.

>-|TRBD2|TRBJ2-3|TRBV11-2
TGTGCCAGCAGCTGGACTGCGGGAGGGTCTGGACAGTATTTT
CASSWTAGGSGQYF
>-|-|TRBJ1-1|TRBV29-1
TGCAGCGTTGTTACCCAGCTGAACACTGAAGCTTTCTTT
CSVVTQLNTEAFF
>-|-|TRBJ1-1|TRBV19
TGTGCCAGTAGTATAGCACGGGAGAACACTGAAGCTTTCTTT
CASSIARENTEAFF
>-|TRBD1|TRBJ2-5|TRBV10-2
TGCGCCAGCAGGGGACAGGGGGCTGTAGGGCAAGAGACCCAGTACTTC
CASRGQGAVGQETQYF
>-|TRBD1|TRBJ1-1|TRBV18
TGTGCCAGCTCACCACGAGAGGGGGCTGGGGCTTTCTTT
CASSPREGAGAFF
>-|-|TRBJ1-1|TRBV6-1
TGTGCCAGCAGTGCGCTTCCGGGACATGGGGGAACTGAAGCTTTCTTT
CASSALPGHGGTEAFF
>-|-|TRBJ2-3|TRBV9
TGTGCCAGCAGAAAAGGGGTCACAGATACGCAGTATTTT
CASRKGVTDTQYF
>-|TRBD1|TRBJ2-7|TRBV27
TGTGCCAGCAGTTTATCAGGGACAGGGGGCCGCGAGCAGTACTTC
CASSLSGTGGREQYF
>-|-|TRBJ1-3|TRBV7-9
TGTGCCAGCAGCTTAGACAGGCGGTTCTCTGGAAACACCATATATTTT
CASSLDRRFSGNTIYF
>-|-|TRBJ1-2|TRBV5-1
TGCGCCAGCAGCTTGACGGGCCAGCTATCCTATGGCTACACCTTC
CASSLTGQLSYGYTF
>-|-|TRBJ2-7|TRBV9
TGTGCCAGCAGCTCAAGGACAGAGGGCTACGAGCAGTACTTC
CASSSRTEGYEQYF
>-|-|TRBJ1-4|TRBV30
TGTGCCTGGAGCCACATGACGGGGGCTGGAGAAAAACTGTTTTTT
CAWSHMTGAGEKLFF
>once|-|TRBJ2-5|TRBV5-1
TGCGCCAGCAGCCCGGGATTGGAGACCCAGTACTTC
CASSPGLETQYF
>-|TRBD2|TRBJ2-2|TRBV25-1
TGTGCCAGCAGATTTAGCGGGAGGAGGAACACCGGGGAGCTGTTTTTT
CASRFSGRRNTGELFF
>-|TRBD1|TRBJ2-1|TRBV18
TGTGCCAGCTCCCAGCAAGACAGGGACGCCCCCAATGAGCAGTTCTTC
CASSQQDRDAPNEQFF
>-|-|TRBJ2-5|TRBV7-9
TGTGCCAGCAGCTTAAGCATAGTACCTCCAGAGACCCAGTACTTC
CASSLSIVPPETQYF
>-|TRBD2|TRBJ2-3|TRBV11-3
TGTGCCAGCAGCTTAGAAGCGGGGGGTAGCACAGATACGCAGTATTTT
CASSLEAGGSTDTQYF
>-|-|TRBJ2-7|TRBV7-2
TGTGCCAGCAGCTTAGACGGAAAGGGACCCCAGTACTTC
CASSLDGKGPQYF
>-|-|TRBJ2-1|TRBV7-2
TGTGCCAGCAGCCTAACCCCGGGGAACAATGAGCAGTTCTTC
CASSLTPGNNEQFF
>-|TRBD2|TRBJ2-1|TRBV5-1
TGCGCCAGCAGCTTGGTTGCGGGAGCGGGCTACAATGAGCAGTTCTTC
CASSLVAGAGYNEQFF
>-|TRBD1|TRBJ1-5|TRBV6-5
TGTGCCAGCAGTTCGGGACAGGTGGACAGAAGCCAGCCCCAGCATTTT
CASSSGQVDRSQPQHF
>-|-|TRBJ1-1|TRBV25-1
TGTGCCAGTACAAGTAACACTGAAGCTTTCTTT
CASTSNTEAFF
>-|-|TRBJ1-1|TRBV6-1
TGTGCCACCTCGGGACACCATCGGGAGTACACTGAAGCTTTCTTT
CATSGHHREYTEAFF
>-|TRBD2|TRBJ2-3|TRBV18
TGTGCCAGCTCACCACCGGGACTAGCGGGATTGGATACGCAGTATTTT
CASSPPGLAGLDTQYF
>-|-|TRBJ2-3|TRBV7-9
TGTGCCAGCAGCCCACATACGCCTGCATCCGGCACAGATACGCAGTATTTT
CASSPHTPASGTDTQYF
>-|-|TRBJ1-1|TRBV5-1
TGCGCCAGCAGCACGGATCTCAGAAACACTGAAGCTTTCTTT
CASSTDLRNTEAFF
>-|-|TRBJ2-7|TRBV7-2
TGTGCCAGCAGCTCGAGTAATTGGTACGAGCAGTACTTC
CASSSSNWYEQYF
>-|TRBD1|TRBJ1-1|TRBV5-1
TGCGCCAGCAGCTTCGGGACAGATCGCACTGAAGCTTTCTTT
CASSFGTDRTEAFF
>-|-|TRBJ2-5|TRBV7-9
TGTGCCAGCAGCTTGGGGGGATTGATCCAAGAGACCCAGTACTTC
CASSLGGLIQETQYF
>-|-|TRBJ2-3|TRBV11-2
TGTGCCAGCAGCCCCGCCTGGGCCCAAGATACGCAGTATTTT
CASSPAWAQDTQYF
>-|TRBD2|TRBJ2-1|TRBV18
TGTGCCAGCTCACCACGGACTAGCGGTAGCAATGAGCAGTTCTTC
CASSPRTSGSNEQFF
>-|-|TRBJ2-1|TRBV2
TGTGCCAGCAGTGACCCCCTTGCGTATGAGCAGTTCTTC
CASSDPLAYEQFF
>-|-|TRBJ2-7|TRBV6-5
TGTGCCAGCAGTTACTCGAGCAGCGGCCTTTCCTACGAGCAGTACTTC
CASSYSSSGLSYEQYF
>-|TRBD1|TRBJ1-5|TRBV18
TGTGCCAGCTCACCACCACGGCTAAGGACAGGGAGGGACCTCAATCAGCCCCAGCATTTT
CASSPPRLRTGRDLNQPQHF
>once|-|TRBJ2-3|TRBV29-1
TGCAGCGCCGCGACTGGGGGAACTAGCACAGATACGCAGTATTTT
CSAATGGTSTDTQYF
>-|-|TRBJ2-2|TRBV6-5
TGTGCCAGCAGTTCTATTACCGGGGAGCTGTTTTTT
CASSSITGELFF
>-|-|TRBJ1-4|TRBV5-1
TGCGCCAGCAGCCCGGGGGGGACTAATGAAAAACTGTTTTTT
CASSPGGTNEKLFF
>-|-|TRBJ1-3|TRBV28
TGTGCCACCGAACATCAGGAGCATAGAAACACCATATATTTT
CATEHQEHRNTIYF
>-|-|TRBJ1-5|TRBV19
TGTGCCAGTAGTATAAGGGGAGGCAATCAGCCCCAGCATTTT
CASSIRGGNQPQHF
>-|-|TRBJ1-2|TRBV7-2
TGTGCCAGCAGCTCACGAGTGTCGAACTATGGCTACACCTTC
CASSSRVSNYGYTF
>once|-|TRBJ1-6|TRBV6-1
TGTGCCAGCAGTGAAGTCCCGGGCTCCTATAATTCACCCCTCCACTTT
CASSEVPGSYNSPLHF
>-|-|TRBJ2-3|TRBV5-4
TGTGCCAGCAGCTTGGAGGACGGTTACACAGATACGCAGTATTTT
CASSLEDGYTDTQYF
>-|-|TRBJ1-1|TRBV6-5
TGTGCCAGCAGTTCGGGTCAGGGTCTCGGTAGTGAAGCTTTCTTT
CASSSGQGLGSEAFF
>once|-|TRBJ2-3|TRBV7-8
TGTGCCAGCAGCTTAAGGGTGGTCGGAGGAGATACGCAGTATTTT
CASSLRVVGGDTQYF
>-|TRBD1|TRBJ1-2|TRBV6-5
TGTGCCAGCATCTATCTCCATACAGGGGGAGTTGGCTACACCTTC
CASIYLHTGGVGYTF
>-|TRBD1|TRBJ1-2|TRBV7-2
TGTGCCAGCAGCTTAGCAGCAGGGGGCTATGGCTACACCTTC
CASSLAAGGYGYTF